This T cell receptor beta chain appears in the sequencing data of a study of blood T cell repertoires in COVID-19. Study summary: The origin of the acute and convalescent COVID-19 samples was the United States, Italy and Spain.

The ends lost 5 bases at V and 5 bases at J; junction bases unmatched: 7. The CDR3 totals 15 residues. Germline CDR1 MGHRA, CDR2 YSYEKL. The participants were between about 18 and 90 years old and came from 24 US areas. Two negative PCRs, clearance, or symptom resolution had been documented for recovered Cohort 3 donors. Per the study methods: How many nucleated cells were present was estimated from reference gene primer amplification. Generated by immunoSEQ multiplex PCR, the TCRdb table keeps only in-frame clones and is missing some. V and J calls and clone size are copied from that table; D and trimming were computed from the DNA. The sample has roughly 250,000 clones, more than 75% seen once.

This chain connects TRBV4-1 to TRBJ2-5; 11 bases fit TRBD2. The sequenced sample was PBMCs or T cells enriched from blood (not recorded which). The origin of this receptor is a woman in her forties or fifties who had recovered from COVID-19. The CDR3 region has the DNA TGCGCCAGCAGCAAAGGGACTAGCGGAGGGGAGACCCAGTACTTC. Translated, it gives CASSKGTSGGETQYF.